This T cell receptor (beta chain) stems from a study of T cells in Graves' hyperthyroidism and ophthalmopathy. Study conclusions and caveats: Most clonotypes expanded in thyroid above 0.001 were likewise present in blood.

This clonotype was seen repeatedly, ten times or more. As yet, its antigen is unknown. Template material for amplifying TCR beta CDR3 regions consisted of RNA transcripts. With the HTBI primer set, the TCR CDR3 went through a first round of RT-PCR. TCRdb ran MiXCR on the multiplex PCR reads and lists one entry per CDR3 protein. The table records about 52,000 distinct CDR3 sequences, less than 60% of them present only once. The source is a woman in her forties or fifties with Graves' ophthalmopathy. Sequenced sample: blood.

CDR3 coding DNA: TGTGCCAGCAGCCAAGAAGGAAGGGGACAGCCCCAGCATTTT. Its protein is CASSQEGRGQPQHF. This chain connects TRBV14 to TRBJ1-5; weak D call: TRBD1 (5 bases). Trimming left V 0 bases short and J 7 bases short, with 10 bases between. Germline lookup yields CDR1 SGHDN and CDR2 FVKESK. The CDR3 extends over 14 amino acids.